The sequence of this T cell receptor (beta chain) was determined in a study of lymphopenia after photon versus proton radiotherapy. This table comes from immunoSEQ multiplex PCR, and its TCRdb copy is limited to in-frame clones, with some not included. The sample shows about 20,000 clones, around four fifths of them seen only once. The CDR3 has 19 residues. Germline lookup yields CDR1 LNHDA and CDR2 SQIVND (reference sequence). With 6 bases removed from V and 2 bases from J, the gap between germline ends came to 26 bases. Study-wide points: Post-nadir TCR diversity decline inversely tracked overall survival among those who died. Proton therapy kept repertoires fairly stable, unlike photons, which gained effector/memory cells. After the lymphocyte nadir, photon-treated repertoires showed oligoclonal expansion, especially of CD8+ Temra cells.

About this clone itself: What it binds is not known.

The TCR sequence derives from a woman in her forties or fifties with pancreatic cancer. The source was peripheral blood, collected from a patient treated with photon-based radiotherapy. The chain is built from TRBV19 and TRBJ2-1, with a tentative D call TRBD1 (5 bases). The CDR3 reads CASRPQPHTGYLPYNEQFF. The CDR3 DNA sequence: TGTGCCAGTAGGCCACAACCTCATACAGGCTATCTCCCCTACAATGAGCAGTTCTTC.